This T cell receptor beta chain is from a study of Graves' ophthalmopathy and Graves' hyperthyroidism (dated by TCRdb to 2017 to 2018). Background on the whole study: Peripheral blood was collected at initial diagnosis, before any treatment. The study used signatures of the TCR beta repertoire to tell Graves' ophthalmopathy apart from Graves' hyperthyroidism and to predict which patients would progress to ophthalmopathy. In total, 135 blood samples were TCR-sequenced: 40 to 45 ophthalmopathy, under 80 hyperthyroidism and some 17 hyperthyroidism-to-ophthalmopathy patients. To explore V-J signatures that separate ophthalmopathy from hyperthyroidism, a discovery set of approximately 100 patients was enrolled, consisting of about 45 with ophthalmopathy and about 60 with stable hyperthyroidism. For independent validation, a separate cohort was made up of around 19 hyperthyroidism patients plus 17 patients who later progressed from hyperthyroidism to ophthalmopathy. In roughly 6 hyperthyroidism patients, the T-cell repertoire of thyroid tissue was compared with the T-cell repertoire of blood. After sampling, hyperthyroidism patients received methimazole starting at 30 mg daily, and ophthalmopathy patients received high-dose intravenous methylprednisolone. Here is what the overall study found, with its caveats: In validation, the model predicted ophthalmopathy progression with about 64% sensitivity and roughly 78% specificity; roughly 12 predicted patients were CT-confirmed with GO in a median of around 6 months. Ophthalmopathy was separated from stable hyperthyroidism by the 13-signature model with about 89% sensitivity and around 81% specificity in cross-validation and with 80%/75% in the test set. Most expanded thyroid clonotypes with frequency above 0.001 were also detected in blood, suggesting blood repertoires may reflect the thyroid immune response. No statistical method was used to predetermine the sample size, and group allocation was not hidden from the investigators.

Hyperthyroidism was considered stable if no progression to ophthalmopathy occurred within 18 months of follow-up. Patients with hyperthyroidism were aged 18 to 65 years, had been newly diagnosed, and had a disease duration of less than 2 months. Anyone with other autoimmune diseases, uncontrolled infections, pregnancy or lactation was excluded from the study. Clinical symptoms, serum thyroxine, TRAb, thyroid ultrasound and orbital computed tomography were used for diagnosis. PBMCs were isolated from about 9.2 ml of fresh peripheral blood by Ficoll-Paque density gradient centrifugation. Total RNA was extracted with Trizol reagent and quality-checked on an Agilent 2100 Bioanalyzer. CDR1 is given as SGHAT and CDR2 as FQNNGV, both from the germline V gene. V is cut by 8 bases and J by 3 bases, and the space between the germline ends is 16 bases. Including both end residues, the CDR3 is 14 amino acids long. The DNA shown is the 42-base CDR3, in frame from base 1.

For repertoire sequencing, the TCR beta CDR3 regions were amplified from RNA transcripts. The first round was an RT-PCR using HTBI primers with the Qiagen OneStep RT-PCR kit, and this first round was followed by a second-round multiplex PCR, then size selection and purification. Sequencing of the libraries was carried out on an Illumina HiSeq2000 in paired-end mode with 100 bp reads. Concerning the study's data processing: SOAPnuke was used to process the reads, throwing out any read that had adapters, had uncalled bases, had a mean Phred below 15, or lacked an exact constant-primer or identifier match. COPE v1.2.5 was used to merge the high-quality paired reads. Unique nucleotide sequences were defined as clonotypes and aligned to IMGT TRB V, D and J references using MiTCR v1.1. Analysis was restricted to V-J combinations with a frequency above 0.0001, which covered over 98% of repertoires. A TCR clonal expansion and chaos score per V-J combination was defined as the ratio of F50 clonal expansion to chaos observed in the TCRdist matrix. Features were reduced by Welch's t-statistics and random forest to around 13 V-J combinations, which fed a naive Bayes classifier. The similarity between thyroid and blood repertoires was quantified using the Morisita-Horn index. TCRdb's own reprocessing of the public reads used fastp at Q25 and MiXCR and kept productive beta chains. Rows matching on CDR3 protein sequence are summarized as one entry with the most common DNA and genes. The V and J calls, along with clone size, are taken from TCRdb and not from the paper's own processing. The sample has more than 300,000 distinct CDR3 sequences on record, about 18% of them singletons. About 2.4% of the sample belongs to the ten largest clones.

A remark on this clonotype: Its antigen remains unidentified. This could be a read error, since a much larger clone is one nucleotide away. The missing conserved phenylalanine or tryptophan at the end of this CDR3 makes a read error likely.

This chain is built from TRBV11-2 and TRBJ1-1, with TRBD1 perhaps the D gene, on 5 matching bases. This sequence was found in an adult woman with stable Graves' hyperthyroidism. Sequencing used peripheral blood. In nucleotide form, the sequence is TGTGCCAGCCGAGGAGGGGTTAGGGACACTGAAGCTTTCCTT. It translates to CASRGGVRDTEAFL.